This T cell receptor (beta chain) was sequenced in a study of graft-versus-host responses after intestinal transplantation. Study-level information: Transplants were multivisceral, liver-intestinal, or isolated intestinal. The study gave all recipients anti-thymocyte globulin induction, then tacrolimus and steroids for approximately three years.

To note about this clone: Its antigen is as yet unknown.

Trimming took 2 bases from V and 7 from J; bases not matched to a gene: 3. Germline assignment: CDR1 MNHEY and CDR2 SMNVEV (reference sequence). This CDR3 is 15 amino acids long. Study outcomes and limitations: Researchers found GvH clones in recipient marrow, and some showed up first in ileum or blood. Early declines in HvG clones that occurred post-transplant were associated with peak circulating GvH clone levels.

Here immunoSEQ multiplex PCR was the method, and the copy in TCRdb shows in-frame clones only, minus some. This table holds tens of thousands of clones, 70% to 90% found once. The V call is TRBV27, the J call TRBJ2-3, with 13 bases identical to TRBD2. The sequencing here drew on PBMCs, taken 26 days after transplant. The clonotype originates from a human patient who received an intestinal transplant, so some T cells may come from the graft donor. In DNA, the CDR3 is TGTGCCAGCAGTTTAACTAGCGGGGGGGCGAATACGCAGTATTTT. This gives the protein CASSLTSGGANTQYF.